What follows describes a single TCR beta chain. Its antigen has not been determined. Nothing much larger sits one base from this clone, and base qualities are not available. This record comes from a study of shared clonotypes between healthy human individuals (TCRdb year 2020). In terms of the full investigation: A couple of women and a few men aged 18 to 49 years were included in the cohort. For each donor, three plates each were used for CD4 naive and CD4 memory, two plates were used for CD8 naive, and one plate was used for CD8 memory. To estimate repertoire size and how much clonotypes are shared between individuals, the study performed deep sequencing of blood TCR repertoires from roughly five healthy adults. To increase sequencing depth and limit assay-specific biases, TCR repertoire library preparation and sequencing were carried out by different laboratories using diverse techniques. Between about 0.9 and 10 billion PBMCs per donor were obtained by leukapheresis.

The CDR3 has 14 amino acids, counting the end cysteine and phenylalanine. Left in the record is the CDR3 DNA by itself, 42 bases read in frame from the first base. V is cut by 7 bases and J by 0 bases, and the space between the germline ends is 13 bases. From a lookup of the germline V gene, CDR1 and CDR2 are MNHNS and SASEGT. Using the deep immunoSEQ assay, TCR CDR3 regions were amplified from genomic DNA by multiplex PCR. Genomic DNA extracted from each cell subset was distributed evenly over all wells of several immunoSEQ 96-well plates, and each plate served as one replicate. For sorted subsets, approximately 190 ng genomic DNA, equal to some 30,000 T cell genomes, was loaded into each replicate PCR. Purified libraries were quantified with a Qubit 3.0 fluorometer, sized on a Bioanalyzer 2100, and re-quantified with the KAPA Library Quantification kit. Every immunoSEQ 96-well plate was sequenced on a dedicated single-read 150-cycle Illumina NextSeq 550 flow cell. The authors' pipeline ran thus. Because only junctional sequences without quality scores were contained in the immunoSEQ output, filtering matching that applied to full-length reads could not be performed. Sequences were annotated with PyIR, a Python wrapper for IgBLAST v1.9, and V/J genes and CDR3 were assigned using IMGT germline references. Any read was removed if the V/J assignment was weak (E-value above 1e-6), the CDR3 was missing, or the read contained stop codons, out-of-frame junctions, or ambiguous translated residues. V3J clonotypes were defined as sequences sharing an identical inferred V gene, J gene, and CDR3 amino acid sequence. To compute the percentage overlap between repertoires, the number of shared unique clonotypes was divided by the size of the smaller repertoire. Richness of each repertoire was evaluated using RTK rarefaction, the Chao1 estimator, and Recon v2.1 estimates of unobserved clonotypes. OLGA was used to compute generation probabilities for all TCRbeta clonotypes that the gDNA method yielded from a handful of donors. TCRdb provides this immuneACCESS table in a form limited to in-frame rearrangements. Some clones are lacking; in checked studies, under half of them reflect an unresolved V gene, and why the rest are absent is not known. That table gives V, J and clone size, and the DNA gave D and trimming. Here the sample has 2.5 million or so clones; around 90% occur a single time. The ten largest account for around 0.15% of the sample.

General conclusions and limits of the study: Because the study included a small number of donors, the genetic and exposure-history diversity represented was limited. Naive subsets generally had larger estimated clonotype richness than memory subsets did. Only blood was sampled, and tissue TCR repertoires likely differ from those in blood. Across a few donors, 4.5% to 6.5% of naive CD4, 3.5% of naive CD8, around 2.5% of memory CD4, and around 0.4% of memory CD8 clonotypes were shared. Pairwise subsampling led to the expectation that sequencing depth would affect the degree of clonotype sharing among donors. Even with the large sequencing depth, rarefaction of the sorted-subset datasets indicated that sequencing was incomplete. Clonotypes shared by all four sorted-subset donors showed higher generation probabilities than non-shared clonotypes.

Healthy HIV-negative adults with no recently reported acute infections or vaccinations were included as donors. Only Caucasian adults living in Nashville, Tennessee, USA were represented among the donors. CD4+ T cells were enriched by magnetic negative selection, after which naive cells were positively selected on CD45RA and the negative fraction was taken as the memory subset. After blood collection by leukapheresis, PBMCs were isolated using Ficoll-Histopaque density gradient centrifugation and then cryopreserved in the vapor phase of liquid nitrogen. Analytical flow cytometry was used to check the purity and quantity of every magnetically sorted T cell population. Genomic DNA was isolated from every sorted fraction and measured by UV absorbance on a Nanodrop 2000c.

Sequencing was carried out using naive CD4+ T cells sorted from blood. According to the study, the label for this sample's cell subset or site signals: CD45RA+ positively selected. The V and J segments used are TRBV6-1 and TRBJ2-7; D gene: possibly TRBD1, on 6 matching bases. This sequence was found in a man in his late teens or twenties in good health. The CDR3 has the sequence CASKPSDSSYEQYF. At the DNA level, the sequence is TGTGCCAGCAAACCATCGGACAGCTCCTACGAGCAGTACTTC.